These 10 T cell receptor beta chains originate from one sample sequenced in a study of blood T cell repertoires in COVID-19. Libraries were prepared by immunoSEQ multiplex PCR; TCRdb keeps only in-frame clonotypes and omits some of them. Of about 88,000 clones listed, around 88% were seen once; the top ten hold 20% to 30%. The sequenced sample was peripheral blood. These receptors were collected from a human donor in a cohort sampled during active COVID-19.

The rearrangement uses TRBV24-1 and TRBJ2-3; D possibly corresponds to TRBD1 (6 bases). V lost 2 bases and J lost 6, with 20 bases in between. The CDR3 runs 17 residues. Per germline, CDR1 KGHDR and CDR2 SFDVKD. The CDR3 protein is CATSDSRDTRRQDTQYF. The CDR3 nucleotides are TGTGCCACCAGTGATTCCCGGGACACCCGACGACAGGATACGCAGTATTTT.

CDR3 in amino acids: CASSIARGALYEQYF. The CDR3 DNA reads TGTGCCAGTAGTATAGCCCGAGGAGCCCTCTACGAGCAGTACTTC. V and J are TRBV19 and TRBJ2-7, with no clear D. The V gene's germline CDR1 is LNHDA and CDR2 SQIVND (reference sequence). The CDR3 totals 15 residues. V was trimmed by 1 base and J by 3 bases, leaving 13 bases between them.

The rearrangement joins TRBV5-4 to TRBJ2-1; 8 nucleotides match TRBD2. The CDR3 is made up of 17 amino acids. J lost 7 bases, V lost 4 bases, and 16 bases had no gene match. The germline V gene encodes CDR1 SGHNT and CDR2 YYREEE (reference sequence). The CDR3 sequence is CASSPTAGGAGGNEQFF. In DNA form, the CDR3 reads TGTGCCAGCAGCCCGACGGCCGGGGGGGCCGGGGGGAATGAGCAGTTCTTC.

The rearrangement joins TRBV7-9 to TRBJ1-4; maybe TRBD1 (5 bases). With 5 bases removed from V and 3 bases from J, the gap between germline ends came to 13 bases. The CDR3 consists of 15 residues. The V gene's germline CDR1 is SEHNR and CDR2 FQNEAQ (reference sequence). The DNA for the CDR3 is TGTGCCAGCAGCCCTCAGGGATCGCCTAATGAAAAACTGTTTTTT. Its protein product is CASSPQGSPNEKLFF.

In the case of this clone: The same CDR3 is also encoded by other DNA sequences in this sample. This rearrangement joins TRBV7-3 to TRBJ2-7, with D possibly matching TRBD2 (6 bases). There are 13 residues in the CDR3. The V gene's germline CDR1 is SGHTA and CDR2 FQGTGA. The V and J ends lost 0 bases and 5 bases respectively, with 8 bases between them. CDR3 protein: CASSLTGSNEQYF. The CDR3 DNA follows: TGTGCCAGCAGCTTAACCGGGAGCAACGAGCAGTACTTC. Supplemented by reference TRBV7-3 and TRBJ2-7, the full variable domain reads GAGVSQTPSNKVTEKGKYVELRCDPISGHTALYWYRQSLGQGPEFLIYFQGTGAADDSGLPNDRFFAVRPEGSVSTLKIQRTERGDSAVYLCASSLTGSNEQYFGPGTRLTVT.

This clone was seen more than once but under ten times. CDR3 region: CASRGDWYNEQFF. CDR3 bases: TGTGCCAGTAGGGGGGACTGGTACAATGAGCAGTTCTTC. The chain uses TRBV19 and TRBJ2-1; D possibly corresponds to TRBD2 (6 bases). Germline CDR1 is LNHDA and CDR2 is SQIVND (reference sequence). The CDR3 totals 13 residues. Trimming left V 6 bases short and J 4 bases short, with 10 bases between.

The chain carries TRBV27 and TRBJ2-7, with 9 bases fitting TRBD1. CDR3 size: 16 residues. The germline CDR1 and CDR2 sequences are MNHEY and SMNVEV (reference sequence). V lost 7 bases, J lost 3 bases, and 13 bases stayed unmatched. The CDR3 sequence: CASKPRQGVYGYEQYF. CDR3 in DNA: TGTGCCAGCAAGCCCCGACAGGGGGTTTATGGCTACGAGCAGTACTTC.

The chain uses TRBV24-1 and TRBJ2-3; tentatively, D is TRBD2 (6 bases). V lost 3 bases, J lost 6 bases, and 15 bases lay in between. Germline assignment: CDR1 KGHDR and CDR2 SFDVKD. The CDR3 extends over 15 amino acids. CDR3 amino acids: CATSDPGDSRDTQYF. For the CDR3, the DNA is TGTGCCACCAGTGATCCGGGGGACTCTCGGGATACGCAGTATTTT.

The V gene is TRBV11-2, the J gene TRBJ2-1, with D maybe TRBD1 (5 bases). This CDR3 is 15 amino acids long. The V gene lost 0 bases and the J gene lost 9 bases, with 15 bases spanning the gap. Germline assignment: CDR1 SGHAT and CDR2 FQNNGV. This chain's CDR3 is CASSLDQPGFGEQFF. CDR3 sequence (DNA): TGTGCCAGCAGCTTAGACCAACCAGGGTTCGGTGAGCAGTTCTTC.

This clone was found a few times. The chain couples TRBV24-1 to TRBJ2-2; TRBD2 aligns across 9 bases. V shed 4 bases, J shed 4 bases, and the junction held 9 bases outside the gene matches. The CDR3 is made up of 17 amino acids. Germline CDR1 and CDR2: KGHDR and SFDVKD. CDR3 bases: TGTGCCACCAGTGACTGGGCGGGAGGGCTAGGCACCGGGGAGCTGTTTTTT. Protein sequence: CATSDWAGGLGTGELFF.